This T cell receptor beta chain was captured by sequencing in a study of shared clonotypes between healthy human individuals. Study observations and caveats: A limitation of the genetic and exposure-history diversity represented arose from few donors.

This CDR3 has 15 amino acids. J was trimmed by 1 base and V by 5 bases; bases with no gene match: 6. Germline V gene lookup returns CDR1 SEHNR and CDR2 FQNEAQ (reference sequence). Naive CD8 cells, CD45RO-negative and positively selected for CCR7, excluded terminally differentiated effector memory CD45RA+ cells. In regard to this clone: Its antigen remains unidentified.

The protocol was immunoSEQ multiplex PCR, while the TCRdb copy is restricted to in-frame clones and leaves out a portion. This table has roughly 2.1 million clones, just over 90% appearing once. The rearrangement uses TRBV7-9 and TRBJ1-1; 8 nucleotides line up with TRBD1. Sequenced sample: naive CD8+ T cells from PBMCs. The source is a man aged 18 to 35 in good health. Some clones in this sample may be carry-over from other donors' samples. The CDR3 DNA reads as TGTGCCAGCAGCCAAGGACAGGGAAAGAACACTGAAGCTTTCTTT. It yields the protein CASSQGQGKNTEAFF.